This T cell receptor beta chain was found in a study of T cell responses to AZD1222 COVID-19 vaccine. Overall study findings and caveats: The donor cohort was predominantly white British with a female majority, and clonal diversity may have been underestimated.

The CDR3 is 14 residues long. The V gene lost 0 bases and the J gene lost 3 bases, with 8 bases spanning the gap. Germline lookup yields CDR1 SGHAT and CDR2 FQNNGV. About this clone: What it recognizes is unknown. Different DNA sequences within this sample yield the same CDR3.

Measured with immunoSEQ multiplex PCR; TCRdb has only the in-frame clones, and not every one. The sample records about 180,000 clones, about nine tenths being singletons. This clonotype was obtained from an adult who received the AZD1222 COVID-19 vaccine. The source material was peripheral blood, sampled 28 days after the second AZD1222 dose. The V gene is TRBV11-2, the J gene TRBJ1-2; TRBD1 might be the D (6 bases). The CDR3 loop reads CASSLDRGDYGYTF. Written as DNA, the CDR3 is TGTGCCAGCAGCTTAGACAGGGGTGACTATGGCTACACCTTC. The full variable domain, with the rest looked up from reference TRBV11-2 and TRBJ1-2, is EAGVAQSPRYKIIEKRQSVAFWCNPISGHATLYWYQQILGQGPKLLIQFQNNGVVDDSQLPKDRFSAERLKGVDSTLKIQPAKLEDSAVYLCASSLDRGDYGYTFGSGTRLTVV.